This passage covers 27 T cell receptor beta chains from one sample sequenced in a study of T cell clonality in common variable immunodeficiency. Their cognate antigens are unknown. TCRdb's copy holds only in-frame clones and misses some; the assay was immunoSEQ multiplex PCR. The sample is made up of about 8,000 clones, none counted only once. Findings and caveats of the study: Fewer deletions and N-nucleotide insertions were reportedly seen in common variable immunodeficiency TCR beta sequences.

Sequenced sample: peripheral blood mononuclear cells. These receptors were obtained from a human donor with common variable immunodeficiency.

This clone appeared a few times. The read is 3 residues too short to cover the CDR3 end, so that end is filled in from the germline J gene. V is TRBV7-3 and J is TRBJ2-7; no clear D gene. CDR3 length: 15 amino acids. Per germline, CDR1 SGHTA and CDR2 FQGTGA. V shed 1 base and J shed 1 base, with 11 bases lying between them. The CDR3 here is CASSLIPTVSYEQYF. The DNA read from the CDR3 is TGTGCCAGCAGCTTAATCCCCACAGTTTCCTACGAG.

By frequency in the sample, this clone is medium-sized. The CDR3 extends 3 residues past the end of the read, so its final part is completed from the germline J gene. The chain combines TRBV19 with TRBJ2-7; no clear D. Germline CDR1 reads LNHDA; CDR2 reads SQIVND (reference sequence). This CDR3 region has 15 residues. V was shortened by 6 bases and J by 2 bases, with 17 bases between the two germline ends. Here the CDR3 reads CASRRAGQATYEQYF. The part of the CDR3 DNA that was read is TGTGCCAGTAGAAGGGCCGGCCAGGCCACCTACGAG.

There are many counts of this clone. The read stops 3 residues short of the end of the CDR3; the missing end is completed from the germline J gene. This chain uses TRBV4-1 with TRBJ1-4; 9 bases align to TRBD1. V dropped 2 bases and J dropped 6; count of bases not matched to a gene: 4. The CDR3 spans 15 residues. Germline values: CDR1 MGHRA, CDR2 YSYEKL. CDR3 region: CASSQLRTGDEKLFF. The DNA read from the CDR3 is TGCGCCAGCAGCCAACTACGGACAGGGGATGAAAAA.

A word on this clone: Coverage ceases 3 residues before the CDR3 finishes, and the germline J gene fills in the end. The chain carries TRBV23-1 and TRBJ2-7; 10 bases align to TRBD1. TRBV23-1 is reported as an ORF; its role is uncertain. With 4 bases clipped from V and 6 bases from J, the junction kept 15 bases outside the gene matches. CDR3 length: 17 residues. The CDR3 bases that were read are TGCGCCAGCAGTCCGACGGCTCCGGGACAGGGGATTATCGAG. It yields the protein CASSPTAPGQGIIE. The full CDR3 sequence reads CASSPTAPGQGIIEQYF.

With regard to this clone: The read ends 3 residues shy of where the CDR3 ends; the end is completed using the germline J gene. The chain employs TRBV7-2 and TRBJ2-6; 7 bases line up with TRBD1. Trimming at V came to 5 bases and at J to 4 bases, leaving 5 bases not matched to a gene. The CDR3 covers 15 residues. CDR1 and CDR2 (germline): SGHTA, FQGNSA. The CDR3 bases that were read are TGTGCCAGCAGCCGACAGGGTCCAGGGGCCAACGTC. Its protein is CASSRQGPGANV. In full, the CDR3 is CASSRQGPGANVLTF.

This clone rates as medium-sized (0.01 to 0.1%). The read halts 3 residues ahead of the CDR3 end, with the missing end drawn from the germline J gene. The chain employs TRBV19 and TRBJ1-1; D is possibly TRBD1 (5 bases). Looked up from germline, CDR1 is LNHDA and CDR2 is SQIVND (reference sequence). The CDR3 loop spans 14 amino acids. V shed 6 bases and J shed 0 bases, with 11 bases lying between them. CDR3 DNA (partial): TGTGCCAGTAGCCCGACAGCAGTGAACACTGAA. It is translated as CASSPTAVNTE. The full CDR3 reads CASSPTAVNTEAFF. Based on the CDR3 plus reference TRBV19 and TRBJ1-1, the full variable domain is DGGITQSPKYLFRKEGQNVTLSCEQNLNHDAMYWYRQDPGQGLRLIYYSQIVNDFQKGDIAEGYSVSREKKESFPLTVTSAQKNPTAFYLCASSPTAVNTEAFFGQGTRLTVV.

For this clone: The read ends 3 residues early relative to the CDR3; the germline J gene fills the gap. This sequence joins TRBV30 and TRBJ1-1; 8 nucleotides agree with TRBD1. The germline V gene has CDR1 GTSNPN and CDR2 SVGIG (reference sequence). V was clipped by 3 bases and J by 4 bases; unmatched bases: 4. This CDR3 contains 13 residues. The CDR3 protein is CAWSLGTGTEAFF. Partial CDR3 DNA: TGTGCCTGGAGCCTCGGGACAGGCACTGAA.

The chain's CDR3 is CASSSRQGNYGYTF. CDR3 DNA, as far as it was read: TGCGCCAGCAGCTCCAGACAGGGAAACTATGGC. The chain carries TRBV5-1 and TRBJ1-2, with 7 positions matching TRBD1. The sequenced fragment ends 3 residues before the CDR3 boundary, so the rest is inferred from the germline J gene. Germline V lookup: CDR1 SGHRS, CDR2 YFSETQ. CDR3 length: 14 residues. The J segment lost 2 bases and the V segment lost 3 bases, leaving 4 bases of the junction unmatched.

A note on this clone: The read ends 3 residues early relative to the CDR3; the germline J gene fills the gap. The V and J genes are TRBV7-6 and TRBJ1-1, with a weak D call TRBD1 (6 bases). Trimming removed 1 base from V and 4 bases from J, with 19 bases in between. This CDR3 spans 17 amino acids. The V gene's germline CDR1 is SGHVS and CDR2 FNYEAQ. CDR3 residues: CASSLVGRGSPATEAFF. Partial CDR3 DNA: TGTGCCAGCAGCTTAGTAGGAAGGGGGAGCCCGGCCACTGAA.

By share, this clone ranks as medium-sized (0.01 to 0.1%). Partial CDR3 DNA: TGCAGTGCTAGAGCCCCCGGTAGCAATGAG. It translates to CSARAPGSNE. The CDR3 reads in full as CSARAPGSNEQFF. This sequence joins TRBV20-1 and TRBJ2-1; D remains unclear. The read comes to an end 3 residues before the CDR3 does, leaving the germline J gene to fill in the end. V was shortened by 1 base and J by 6 bases, with 10 bases between the two germline ends. The CDR3 totals 13 residues. CDR1 and CDR2 from the germline V gene are DFQATT and SNEGSKA (reference sequence).

This clone is deemed medium-sized. Read sequence stops 3 residues before the CDR3 end, and the germline J gene provides the missing end. The chain uses TRBV5-1 and TRBJ2-7, with 11 bases lining up with TRBD2. This CDR3 has 16 amino acids. CDR1 is SGHRS, CDR2 YFSETQ, per germline. With 3 bases clipped from V and 2 bases from J, the junction kept 7 bases outside the gene matches. The sequenced part of the CDR3 DNA is TGCGCCAGCAGCTGGATCACTAGCGGGGGAACCTACGAG. It codes for CASSWITSGGTYE. The full CDR3 protein reads CASSWITSGGTYEQYF.

Regarding this clone: Read coverage stops 3 residues before the CDR3 terminus; the germline J gene supplies the remainder. The rearrangement joins TRBV6-2 or TRBV6-3 to TRBJ1-2; D gene unclear. CDR1 and CDR2 (germline): MNHEY, SVGEGT. This CDR3 has 11 residues. The CDR3 reads CASRERGGYTF. CDR3 DNA (partial): TGTGCCAGCAGAGAGAGAGGCGGC.

In this sample, this clone turned up many times. The read terminates 3 residues ahead of where the CDR3 ends, so the germline J gene completes it. This chain links TRBV28 with TRBJ2-2; D unresolved. From germline, CDR1 is MDHEN and CDR2 SYDVKM. V was trimmed by 3 bases and J by 0 bases, leaving 2 bases between them. The CDR3 totals 13 residues. Partial CDR3 DNA: TGTGCCAGCAGTTTTACGAACACCGGGGAG. Amino acid sequence: CASSFTNTGE. The full CDR3 protein reads CASSFTNTGELFF.

With regard to this clone: From the germline J gene comes the end of the CDR3, since the read stops 3 residues before it. This chain connects TRBV5-1 to TRBJ2-7; 10 positions agree with TRBD2. Per germline, CDR1 SGHRS and CDR2 YFSETQ. The V gene end was trimmed by 5 bases and the J gene end by 2 bases; junction bases not matched to a gene: 1. The CDR3 sequence is 13 residues long. The CDR3 DNA, read in part, is TGCGCCAGCAGGCTAGCGGGAGCCTACGAG. It translates to CASRLAGAYE. The CDR3, in full, reads CASRLAGAYEQYF.

This clone was recorded a few times. A much larger clone lies one base from this, so it may be a read error. Read sequence stops 3 residues before the CDR3 end, and the germline J gene provides the missing end. This sample includes further DNA sequences coding for the same CDR3. The rearrangement links TRBV5-5 to TRBJ1-2; 8 bases fit TRBD1. The CDR3 extends over 13 amino acids. From germline, CDR1 is SGHKS and CDR2 YYEKEE (reference sequence). The CDR3 sequence is CASSTGQGSGYTF. CDR3 bases read: TGTGCTAGCAGCACCGGACAGGGATCTGGC.

Comments on this clone: Read data end 3 residues before the CDR3 end; the end is taken from the germline J gene. The chain employs TRBV19 and TRBJ2-4; 12 bases match TRBD2. This CDR3 comprises 17 residues. V gave up 1 base and J gave up 0 bases; unmatched junction bases: 1. Germline V CDR1 and CDR2: LNHDA, SQIVND (reference sequence). CDR3 DNA, as far as it was read: TGTGCCAGTAGTATAGGGACTAGCGGGATAGCCAAAAACATT. Its translation is CASSIGTSGIAKNI. The CDR3 in its entirety is CASSIGTSGIAKNIQYF.

A few counts support this clone. From the germline J gene comes the end of the CDR3, since the read stops 3 residues before it. The V and J genes are TRBV6-1 and TRBJ2-3; 11 nucleotides align to TRBD2. Germline assignment: CDR1 MNHNS and CDR2 SASEGT. J lost 1 base, V lost 1 base, and 4 bases had no gene match. CDR3 size: 17 residues. CDR3 DNA, as far as it was read: TGTGCCAGCAGTGAAGAGGGGGGACTAGCGGGCACAGATACG. Translated, it gives CASSEEGGLAGTDT. The whole CDR3 sequence is CASSEEGGLAGTDTQYF.

By sample fraction, this clone is medium-sized. The read ends 3 residues early relative to the CDR3; the germline J gene fills the gap. This chain connects TRBV4-1 to TRBJ2-2, with 7 bases matching TRBD1. The CDR3 runs to 15 residues. V shed 5 bases, J shed 1 base, and the junction held 4 bases outside the gene matches. Germline-derived CDR1 and CDR2 are MGHRA and YSYEKL. The CDR3 loop reads CASSGQVQNTGELFF. The DNA read from the CDR3 is TGCGCCAGCAGCGGACAGGTCCAGAACACCGGGGAG.

This clone was detected ten times or more. Partial CDR3 DNA: TGCGCCAGCAGCCAACAGACAGGGGGAGAAAAA. Encoded protein: CASSQQTGGEK. The entire CDR3 protein is CASSQQTGGEKLFF. This chain links TRBV4-1 with TRBJ1-4, with 9 bases aligning to TRBD1. The read ends 3 residues shy of where the CDR3 ends; the end is completed using the germline J gene. Germline values: CDR1 MGHRA, CDR2 YSYEKL. V dropped 2 bases and J dropped 8; count of bases not matched to a gene: 3. The CDR3 totals 14 residues.

This clone showed up many times. The CDR3 end lies 3 residues beyond the end of the read and is filled in from the germline J gene. J is TRBJ2-3 and V is TRBV13; TRBD2 is a possible D gene (6 bases). CDR3 length: 13 residues. Deletions cut 3 bases from V and 8 bases from J, with 12 bases between. The germline gives CDR1 PRHDT, CDR2 FYEKMQ (reference sequence). CDR3 DNA, as far as it was read: TGTGCCAGCAGCTTGAGGACTACGGTTACG. Residues: CASSLRTTVT. The CDR3 in full is CASSLRTTVTQYF.

Ten or more counts support this clone. The read ends 3 residues shy of where the CDR3 ends; the end is completed using the germline J gene. This sequence joins TRBV12-3 or TRBV12-4 and TRBJ2-7; D perhaps matches TRBD1 (6 bases). V was clipped by 6 bases and J by 0 bases, with 21 bases between them. This CDR3 has 17 residues. CDR3 residues: CASSPPPGQSSSYEQYF. The sequenced CDR3 bases are TGTGCCAGCAGCCCTCCCCCGGGACAATCAAGCTCCTACGAG.

A note on this clone: The read ends 3 residues early relative to the CDR3; the germline J gene fills the gap. The rearrangement uses TRBV19 and TRBJ1-2, with a tentative D call TRBD1 (5 bases). V was shortened by 6 bases and J by 3 bases, with 14 bases between the two germline ends. The V gene's germline CDR1 is LNHDA and CDR2 SQIVND (reference sequence). This CDR3 is built from 14 residues. Incomplete CDR3 DNA: TGTGCCAGTAGAAACAGGTATGGAGACTATGGC. Protein: CASRNRYGDYG. The complete CDR3 reads CASRNRYGDYGYTF.

This clone was seen repeatedly, ten times or more. Read sequence stops 3 residues before the CDR3 end, and the germline J gene provides the missing end. The chain recombines TRBV14 with TRBJ2-7; TRBD1 matches at 9 bases. There are 14 residues in the CDR3. The V gene's germline CDR1 is SGHDN and CDR2 FVKESK. V was pared by 4 bases and J by 4 bases, with 5 bases of the junction left unmatched. The CDR3 DNA, read in part, is TGTGCCAGCAGCCGACAGGGGGTCCTATACGAG. Protein product: CASSRQGVLYE. The full CDR3 sequence reads CASSRQGVLYEQYF.

This clone was counted ten times or more. The read falls 3 residues short of the CDR3 end, and the missing part is taken from the germline J gene. The genes are TRBV4-2 and TRBJ2-7, with 7 bases that match TRBD1. Losses at the gene ends were 4 bases for V and 6 bases for J; bases not matched to a gene: 9. Germline V gives CDR1 LGHNA, CDR2 YNFKEQ. The CDR3 length is 14 residues. The CDR3 DNA, read in part, is TGTGCCAGCAGCCGGGGACAGACCCCCGCCGAG. Residues: CASSRGQTPAE. The complete CDR3 sequence is CASSRGQTPAEQYF.

To note about this clone: The read terminates 3 residues ahead of where the CDR3 ends, so the germline J gene completes it. The chain carries TRBV7-6 and TRBJ2-1; 13 bases are a match to TRBD2. The V gene end was trimmed by 1 base and the J gene end by 5 bases; junction bases not matched to a gene: 8. The V gene's germline CDR1 is SGHVS and CDR2 FNYEAQ. The CDR3 is made up of 18 amino acids. The sequenced CDR3 bases are TGTGCCAGCAGCTTAGACCCGGGACTAGCGGGACCCCACAATGAG. This sequence encodes CASSLDPGLAGPHNE. The complete CDR3 protein is CASSLDPGLAGPHNEQFF.

This clone counts as medium-sized. The read finishes 3 residues shy of the CDR3 end, and the germline J gene is used to complete it. The chain employs TRBV7-6 and TRBJ2-1; the D gene is possibly TRBD2 (5 bases). This CDR3 contains 13 residues. CDR1 and CDR2 (germline): SGHVS, FNYEAQ. V was clipped by 0 bases and J by 5 bases, with 5 bases between them. The CDR3 here is CASSLAGDNEQFF. The covered CDR3 bases are TGTGCCAGCAGCTTAGCCGGGGACAATGAG.

This clone is judged medium-sized. Read data end 3 residues before the CDR3 end; the end is taken from the germline J gene. This rearrangement joins TRBV20-1 to TRBJ2-7; D is possibly TRBD1 (5 bases). In germline, CDR1 is DFQATT, CDR2 SNEGSKA (reference sequence). V was cut by 2 bases and J by 0 bases, with 11 bases left in between. This CDR3 region has 14 residues. CDR3 DNA (partial): TGCAGTGCTAGAAGACAGACTTCCTCCTACGAG. Amino acid sequence: CSARRQTSSYE. The full CDR3 protein reads CSARRQTSSYEQYF.